This T cell receptor (beta chain) was obtained from a study of cytomegalovirus exposure and HLA in healthy donors (dated by TCRdb to about 2017). About the investigation overall: An earlier analysis of more than 550 of the donors reported about 280 Gb of sequence data and 95 million to 140 million unique TCR beta sequences obtained from some 170 million T cells. Roughly 300 gigabases of sequencing data and 75 million to 85 million unique TCR sequences made up an early release that covered approximately 700 HLA-typed donors. The genetic ancestry cluster associated with self-reported Caucasian donors included over 65% of the 398 genotyped donors. The study aimed to test whether cataloging public T cell receptors could reveal signatures of past pathogen exposure. Using immunosequencing, the study profiled T cell repertoires from 550 to 750 subjects and related those repertoires to cytomegalovirus serostatus. In addition to the first cohort of roughly 700 subjects, a separate validation cohort of approximately 130 different subjects was used. High-throughput TCR immunosequencing, statistical association of individual TCRs with disease status, and machine learning were combined to predict cytomegalovirus infection status. A later analysis re-examined previously published TCR beta repertoires from more than 650 donors and added high-resolution HLA genotyping to investigate patterns of TCR occurrence. In the later analysis, no new phenotypic data were used to find candidate immune exposures; instead, reliance was placed on TCR beta sequences and their occurrence across donors. An earlier analysis of 587 of the donors applied high-throughput TCR beta sequencing to assess whether each TCR beta V gene segment acted as functional or pseudogenic. Donor age, sex, ethnicity and CMV serostatus were compiled together with the repertoire data. A later genetic analysis used genome-wide SNP genotypes for about 65% of the 666 donors, treating that subset as a discovery cohort. All discovery cohort repertoires had been generated on a single sequencing platform. HLA typing included class I and class II loci at four-digit resolution. The number of typed donors differed by locus: about 629-630 for A, B, C, DRB1 and DQB1; 500 to 550 for DQA1; 606 for DPA1; and around 470 for DPB1. Several DR-DQ haplotypes were treated as single units for association and clustering because of strong linkage in the cohort. Among 300 to 450 genotyped donors of the cohort, an average of approximately 240,000 unique TCR beta nucleotide sequences were sequenced per donor, around 20% of them non-productive.

Receptor amplification or capture employed the immunoSEQ multiplex PCR assay. For the multiplex PCR, a mixture combining 60 forward primers for TCR Vbeta segments and 13 reverse primers for TCR Jbeta segments was used. A multiplex PCR assay on genomic DNA amplified the CDR3 region of rearranged TCR beta genes. The Illumina HiSeq System was used to sequence the amplified TCR beta libraries as 87-base-pair reads. The source study handled its data this way. A later analysis counted about 80 million unique TCR beta chains across the 650 to 700 repertoires, and around 9.9 million of these chains were shared by at least two donors. To remove PCR and sequencing errors, raw reads were error-corrected and collapsed into unique sequences using a nearest-neighbor algorithm that merged closely related sequences. V, D and J gene segments were assigned by aligning CDR3 sequences to IMGT reference sequences. For a sequence to be retained, a match of at least six nucleotides to both a V gene segment and a J gene segment was required. Rearrangements were classified as productive when the CDR3 lacked stop codons and remained in frame with V and J, and all other rearrangements were classified as non-productive. Following IMGT convention, CDR3 was defined as the stretch from the second conserved V-encoded cysteine to the conserved J-encoded phenylalanine. Sequences without an unambiguous match to a single V gene segment were excluded from the earlier analysis of approximately 560 of the donors. An earlier analysis of several hundred of the donors called V segments functional above 56.7% productive rearrangements and segregating when the between-donor standard deviation exceeded 5%. A statistical classification framework was built to diagnose cytomegalovirus status from the catalog of TCR beta chain sequences. In a later analysis, TCR nucleotide sequences were compared against IMGT/GENE-DB human TR gene sequences so that V and J genes could be assigned. The TCRdist pipeline was used in a later analysis to assign CDR3 sequences and most-parsimonious VDJ recombination scenarios. In a later analysis, every TCR beta chain was defined by the combination of its CDR3 amino acid sequence and its V-gene family, and reads without a unique V-gene family were dropped. To address suspected cross-contamination and a sequencing artifact, a later analysis removed several hundred highly shared, low-generation-probability nucleotide sequences. For each public chain, a later analysis derived a clonal expansion index from normalized ranks of inferred template counts within each repertoire. A later analysis computed generation probabilities with a VDJ recombination model fitted to out-of-frame rearrangements, and checked the results against IGoR. In a later analysis, hypergeometric tests were used to score TCR-TCR, TCR-HLA and TCR-CMV co-occurrence, with a repertoire-size bias correction applied to TCR pairs. In a later analysis, false discovery rates were estimated by permuting HLA or CMV assignments 20 times. In a later analysis, co-occurring TCRs were grouped using DBSCAN, with TCRdist sequence similarity added in when clustering inside HLA-allele-positive subsets. Repertoires with fewer than 30,000 or more than 120,000 public chains, plus five repertoires with anomalous nucleotide sharing, were excluded from co-occurrence clustering. In TCRdb, the immuneACCESS table is reduced to in-frame sequences with V and J assigned. These tables do not hold every clone; where another copy was compared, an unresolved V gene accounts for under half, and the others remain unexplained. V and J calls and clone size follow that table, whereas D and trimming were derived from the DNA. The sample table lists roughly 120,000 clones, 9.5% of them with a count of one. Clones ranked in the top ten supply 2.5% to 3.5% of the sample.

Note on this clone: Its binding antigen is unknown. No much larger clone exists at a distance of one base, and base qualities are not known.

The CDR3 spans 15 residues, from the cysteine through the phenylalanine. Just CDR3 DNA is preserved here, 45 bases in frame from base 1. V is shortened by 2 bases, J by 6 bases, and the region joining them spans 17 bases. The germline V gene encodes CDR1 SNHLY and CDR2 FYNNEI. Results the study describes overall, beyond this receptor: The only immune exposure information available for the cohort was CMV serostatus. A later genetic analysis reported fewer N-insertions in productive TCRs among donors in an Asian-associated ancestry cluster than the roughly 640-donor mean. HLA typing was unavailable for some donors at each locus, so association tests used only the typed subset. Several of the top co-occurrence clusters appeared to be linked to parvovirus B19, influenza, CMV and Epstein-Barr virus, according to a later analysis. The classifier was reported to diagnose cytomegalovirus status with high specificity and sensitivity in both the original and validation cohorts. An earlier analysis of 450 to 750 of the donors showed that most TCR beta V segments appeared in productive rearrangements either about 90% or about 30% of the time, which broadly matched IMGT annotations. Because counts were too low, about 18 rarely observed V segments, including chromosome 9 orphons, were excluded from the earlier analysis of several hundred of the donors. A later analysis associated 16,951 TCR beta sequences with specific HLA alleles at a false discovery rate of 0.05. A few of the identified cytomegalovirus-associated TCR beta chains were confirmed in vitro to be specific for cytomegalovirus antigens. Presence/absence analyses assumed roughly uniform sequencing depth across donors, an assumption that may not hold. Strong co-occurrence of HLA alleles, especially DR and DQ, made assigning TCR associations to individual alleles difficult. It was suggested by the authors that the approach could potentially be generalized to other disease states and immunological phenotypes. In a later analysis, HLA-associated TCR beta chains showed more clonal expansion and lower generation probabilities than non-associated chains that were equally common. Most TCR sequences were seen in very few donors, while some public TCRs were found in many individuals. A later analysis found that TCR association rates varied across HLA loci, with DRB1 alleles showing the most associated TCRs and HLA-C alleles the fewest. In a later genetic analysis, a missense DCLRE1C variant was associated with V-gene and J-gene trimming of TCR beta chains, and the association was replicated in an independent cohort. In this cohort, only TCR beta chains were sequenced, and detectable features were limited by the absence of alpha or paired-chain data. Because the 87-base-pair reads could not distinguish some IMGT-functional V segments, including TRBV6-2 and TRBV6-3, those segments were excluded. In the study, some 160 TCR beta chains were listed as associated with cytomegalovirus. Linkage disequilibrium might explain the correlated functional status among segregating V segments, but an unknown experimental factor could not be excluded. A cluster of highly shared sequence variants was judged likely to be a technical artifact of the sequencing pipeline. A later analysis found that most CMV-associated TCR beta chains appeared HLA-restricted, with HLA associations seemingly driven largely by CMV exposure. A further reported finding was that TCR beta sequences accurately predicted the HLA-A and HLA-B alleles for most subjects in the first cohort.

In total, roughly 670 healthy bone marrow donors made up the cohort. Cohort members were all nominally healthy when sampled, although unrecorded immune exposures were likely present. The donor was CMV seronegative and was included in the group of under 450 seronegative cohort members. A peripheral blood sample was provided by each donor, and peripheral blood mononuclear cells were used for TCR beta sequencing. Genomic DNA was extracted from the blood cell samples with the Qiagen DNeasy Blood Extraction Kit. The sequencing input was PBMCs. This TCR was recovered from a young man in good health and CMV-seronegative. Recombination connected TRBV2 to TRBJ2-7; TRBD1 is perhaps the D gene, given 6 matching bases. The CDR3 reads as follows: CASSENGGEWSEQYF. The bases read TGTGCCAGCAGTGAAAATGGGGGCGAATGGAGCGAGCAGTACTTC.